Listed below are T cell receptor beta chains from one sample, sequenced in a study of blood T cell repertoires in COVID-19. Assay: immunoSEQ multiplex PCR; the TCRdb copy retains only in-frame clones and omits some. The sample includes 300,000 to 350,000 clones, roughly 90% of them seen just once. The specimen was PBMCs or T cells enriched from blood (not recorded which). The receptors derive from a woman aged 30 to 39 who had been exposed to COVID-19. Each CDR3 is given with its conserved first and last residue. A D gene is named only where the DNA matches it firmly.

v_call: TRBV5-6
d_call: TRBD1
j_call: TRBJ2-7
cdr3_nt: TGTGCCAGCAGCGAGGGGGCAGGGGGCGTCTACGAGCAGTACTTC
cdr3_aa: CASSEGAGGVYEQYF

v_call: TRBV7-9
d_call: .
j_call: TRBJ2-7
cdr3_nt: TGTGCCACAAGGGAGGCCTACGAGCAGTACTTC
cdr3_aa: CATREAYEQYF

v_call: TRBV7-8
d_call: .
j_call: TRBJ1-2
cdr3_nt: TGTGCCAGCAGCTCCGATGAGCCGCGGGGCTACACCTTC
cdr3_aa: CASSSDEPRGYTF

v_call: TRBV7-2
d_call: TRBD1
j_call: TRBJ2-7
cdr3_nt: TGTGCCAGCAACCCGGGACAGGCCTGGGACGAGCAGTACTTC
cdr3_aa: CASNPGQAWDEQYF

v_call: TRBV2
d_call: TRBD2
j_call: TRBJ2-7
cdr3_nt: TGTGCCAGCTGGCTTCGGCGGGGGGCCTACGAGCAGTACTTC
cdr3_aa: CASWLRRGAYEQYF

v_call: TRBV7-7
d_call: .
j_call: TRBJ1-3
cdr3_nt: TGTGCCAGCAGCCAAGACTCCCGCTCTGGAAACACCATATATTTT
cdr3_aa: CASSQDSRSGNTIYF

v_call: TRBV3-1/TRBV3-2
d_call: .
j_call: TRBJ1-1
cdr3_nt: TGTGCCAGCAGCCCCGCTAAAGGTGTGGGGAGTGAAGCTTTCTTT
cdr3_aa: CASSPAKGVGSEAFF

v_call: TRBV7-9
d_call: TRBD1
j_call: TRBJ2-7
cdr3_nt: TGTGCCAGCAGCGACCGGACAGGCCCCTACGAGCAGTACTTC
cdr3_aa: CASSDRTGPYEQYF

v_call: TRBV6-1
d_call: .
j_call: TRBJ2-1
cdr3_nt: TGTGCCAGCAGTGAAGCTGCTGGGAGTCGGACCTACAATGAGCAGTTCTTC
cdr3_aa: CASSEAAGSRTYNEQFF

v_call: TRBV7-2
d_call: .
j_call: TRBJ2-3
cdr3_nt: TGTGCCAGCAGCCGTGACGAGGGAACAGATACGCAGTATTTT
cdr3_aa: CASSRDEGTDTQYF

v_call: TRBV19
d_call: .
j_call: TRBJ1-2
cdr3_nt: TGTGCCAGTAGTACCAATTTGGGCAGGGTGGGTCGGCGAAACTATGGCTACACCTTC
cdr3_aa: CASSTNLGRVGRRNYGYTF

v_call: TRBV30
d_call: TRBD1
j_call: TRBJ2-2
cdr3_nt: TGTGCCTGGAGCGCGGGACAGGGGAACACCGGGGAGCTGTTTTTT
cdr3_aa: CAWSAGQGNTGELFF

v_call: TRBV19
d_call: .
j_call: TRBJ1-5
cdr3_nt: TGTGCCAGTAGACCCGGGAATTGGGGACAGCCCCAGCATTTT
cdr3_aa: CASRPGNWGQPQHF

v_call: TRBV19
d_call: .
j_call: TRBJ2-2
cdr3_nt: TGTGCCAGTAGTCTACAGGGACCCGGGGAGCTGTTTTTT
cdr3_aa: CASSLQGPGELFF

v_call: TRBV2
d_call: .
j_call: TRBJ1-2
cdr3_nt: TGTGCCCGCTCTAGACAGGACAGCTATGGCTACACCTTC
cdr3_aa: CARSRQDSYGYTF